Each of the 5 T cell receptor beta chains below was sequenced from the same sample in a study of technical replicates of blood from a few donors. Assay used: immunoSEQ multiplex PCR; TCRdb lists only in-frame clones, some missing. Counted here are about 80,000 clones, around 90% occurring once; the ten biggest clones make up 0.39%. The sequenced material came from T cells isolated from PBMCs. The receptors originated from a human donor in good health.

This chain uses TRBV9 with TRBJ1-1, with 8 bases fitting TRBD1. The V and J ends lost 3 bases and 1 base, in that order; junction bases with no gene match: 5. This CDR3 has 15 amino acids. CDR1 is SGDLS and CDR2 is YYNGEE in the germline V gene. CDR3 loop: CASSAWTGRNTEAFF. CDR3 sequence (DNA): TGTGCCAGCAGCGCCTGGACAGGGCGGAACACTGAAGCTTTCTTT.

The DNA of the CDR3 is TGTGCCAGCAGCTTAGGGGGAGCTAACTATGGCTACACCTTC. Amino acid sequence: CASSLGGANYGYTF. The V call is TRBV7-9, the J call TRBJ1-2; D is undetermined. CDR3 length equals 14 residues. Germline V gene sequence: CDR1 SEHNR, CDR2 FQNEAQ (reference sequence). With 1 base removed from V and 0 bases from J, the gap between germline ends came to 6 bases.

The CDR3 coding sequence is TGTGCCAGCAGTGCGAGGACTAGCGGGCATTCCTACAATGAGCAGTTCTTC. Translated: CASSARTSGHSYNEQFF. V usage is TRBV27 and J usage is TRBJ2-1; 11 positions match TRBD2. Unmatched junction bases numbered 7, after V lost 5 bases and J lost 1 base. Germline V gene sequence: CDR1 MNHEY, CDR2 SMNVEV (reference sequence). The CDR3 runs to 17 residues.

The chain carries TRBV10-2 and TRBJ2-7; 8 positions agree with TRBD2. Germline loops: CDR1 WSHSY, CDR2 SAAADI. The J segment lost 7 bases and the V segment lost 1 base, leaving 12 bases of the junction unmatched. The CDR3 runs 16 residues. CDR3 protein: CASSEWPGTRYWEQYF. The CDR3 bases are TGCGCCAGCAGTGAGTGGCCCGGGACTAGGTATTGGGAGCAGTACTTC.

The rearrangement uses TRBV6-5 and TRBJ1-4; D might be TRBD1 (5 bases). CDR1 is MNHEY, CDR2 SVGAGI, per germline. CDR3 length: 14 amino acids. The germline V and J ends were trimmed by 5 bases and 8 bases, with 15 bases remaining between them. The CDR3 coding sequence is TGTGCCAGCAGTAGGACGACAGAAGGGGAAAAACTGTTTTTT. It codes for CASSRTTEGEKLFF.